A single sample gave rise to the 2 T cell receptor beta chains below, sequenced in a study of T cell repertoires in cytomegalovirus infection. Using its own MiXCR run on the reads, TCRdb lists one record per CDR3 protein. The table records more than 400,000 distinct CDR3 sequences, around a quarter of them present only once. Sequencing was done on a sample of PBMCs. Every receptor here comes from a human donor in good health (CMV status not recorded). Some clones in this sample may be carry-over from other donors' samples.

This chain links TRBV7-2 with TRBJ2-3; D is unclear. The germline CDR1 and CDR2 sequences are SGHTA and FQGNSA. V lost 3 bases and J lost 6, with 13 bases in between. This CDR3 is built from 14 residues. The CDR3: CASSLWESSDTQYF. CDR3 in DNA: TGTGCCAGCAGCTTGTGGGAATCATCCGATACGCAGTATTTT.

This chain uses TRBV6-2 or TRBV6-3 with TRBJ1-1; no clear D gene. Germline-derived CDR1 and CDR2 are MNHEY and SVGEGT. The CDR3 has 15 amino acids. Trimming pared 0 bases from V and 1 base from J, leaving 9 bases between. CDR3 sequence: CASSYSWQANTEAFF. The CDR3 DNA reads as TGTGCCAGCAGTTACTCTTGGCAGGCGAACACTGAAGCTTTCTTT.